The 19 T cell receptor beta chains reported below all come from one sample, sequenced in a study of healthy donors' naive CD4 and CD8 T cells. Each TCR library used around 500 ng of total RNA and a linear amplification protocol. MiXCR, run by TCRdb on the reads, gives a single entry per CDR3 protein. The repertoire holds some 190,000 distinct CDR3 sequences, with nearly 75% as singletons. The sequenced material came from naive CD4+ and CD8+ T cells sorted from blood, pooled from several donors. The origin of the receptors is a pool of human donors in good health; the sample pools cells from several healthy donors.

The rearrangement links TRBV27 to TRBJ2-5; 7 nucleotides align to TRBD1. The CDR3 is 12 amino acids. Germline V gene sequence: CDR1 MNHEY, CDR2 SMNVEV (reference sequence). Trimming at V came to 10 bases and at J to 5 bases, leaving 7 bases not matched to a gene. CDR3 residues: CATGDRVETQYF. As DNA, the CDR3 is TGTGCCACAGGAGACAGGGTTGAGACCCAGTACTTC.

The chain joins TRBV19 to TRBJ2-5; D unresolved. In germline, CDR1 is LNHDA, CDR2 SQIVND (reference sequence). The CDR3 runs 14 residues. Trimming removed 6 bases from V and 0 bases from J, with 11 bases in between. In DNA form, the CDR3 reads TGTGCCAGTAGCTGGACCCTGTACCAAGAGACCCAGTACTTC. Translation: CASSWTLYQETQYF.

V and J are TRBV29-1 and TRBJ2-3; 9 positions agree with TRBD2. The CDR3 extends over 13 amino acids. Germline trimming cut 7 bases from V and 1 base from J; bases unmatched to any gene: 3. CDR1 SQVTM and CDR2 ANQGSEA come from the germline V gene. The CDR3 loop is CSGRTSGTDTQYF. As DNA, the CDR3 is TGCAGCGGGCGGACTAGCGGCACAGATACGCAGTATTTT.

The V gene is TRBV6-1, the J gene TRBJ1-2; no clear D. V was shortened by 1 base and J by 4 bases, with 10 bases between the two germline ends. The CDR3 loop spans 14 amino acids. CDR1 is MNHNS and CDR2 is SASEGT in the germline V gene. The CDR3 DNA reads TGTGCCAGCAGTGAAGATTACGGAACCTATGGCTACACCTTC. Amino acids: CASSEDYGTYGYTF.

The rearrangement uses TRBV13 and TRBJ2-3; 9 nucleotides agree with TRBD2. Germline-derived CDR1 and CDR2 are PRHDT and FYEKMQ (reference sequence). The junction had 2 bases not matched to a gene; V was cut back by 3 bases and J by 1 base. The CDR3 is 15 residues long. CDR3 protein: CASSFRTSGTDTQYF. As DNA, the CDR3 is TGTGCCAGCAGCTTCCGGACTAGCGGCACAGATACGCAGTATTTT.

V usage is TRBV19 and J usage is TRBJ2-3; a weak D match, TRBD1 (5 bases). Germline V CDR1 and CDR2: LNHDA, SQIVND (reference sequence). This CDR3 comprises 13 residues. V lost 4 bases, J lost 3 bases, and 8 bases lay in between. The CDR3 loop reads CASSSTGTDTQYF. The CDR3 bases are TGTGCCAGTAGTAGTACAGGAACAGATACGCAGTATTTT.

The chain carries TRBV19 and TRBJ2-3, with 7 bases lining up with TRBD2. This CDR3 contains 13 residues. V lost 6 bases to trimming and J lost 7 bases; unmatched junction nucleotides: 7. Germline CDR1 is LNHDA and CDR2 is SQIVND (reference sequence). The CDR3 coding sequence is TGTGCCAGTAGACGACCGGGGGGACATACGCAGTATTTT. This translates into CASRRPGGHTQYF.

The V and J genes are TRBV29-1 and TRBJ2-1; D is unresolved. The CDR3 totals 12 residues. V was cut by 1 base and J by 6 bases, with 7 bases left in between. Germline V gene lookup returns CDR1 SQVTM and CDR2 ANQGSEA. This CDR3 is CSVEVPGNEQFF. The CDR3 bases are TGCAGCGTTGAAGTACCGGGCAATGAGCAGTTCTTC.

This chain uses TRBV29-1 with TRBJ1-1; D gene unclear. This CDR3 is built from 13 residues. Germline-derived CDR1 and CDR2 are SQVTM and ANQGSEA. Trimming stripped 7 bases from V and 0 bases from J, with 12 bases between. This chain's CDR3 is CSAGPYLNTEAFF. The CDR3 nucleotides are TGCAGCGCGGGCCCGTACTTGAACACTGAAGCTTTCTTT.

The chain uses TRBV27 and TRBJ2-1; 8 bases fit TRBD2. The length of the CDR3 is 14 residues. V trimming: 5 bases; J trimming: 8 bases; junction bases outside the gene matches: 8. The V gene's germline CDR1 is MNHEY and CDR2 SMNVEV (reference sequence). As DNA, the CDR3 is TGTGCCAGCAGTACAGGGACTAGGCGGTATGAGCAGTTCTTC. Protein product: CASSTGTRRYEQFF.

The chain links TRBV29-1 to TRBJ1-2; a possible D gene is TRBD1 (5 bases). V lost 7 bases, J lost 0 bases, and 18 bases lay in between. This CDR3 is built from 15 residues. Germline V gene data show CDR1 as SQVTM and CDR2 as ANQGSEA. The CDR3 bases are TGCAGCGCTAAGACAGTGGCACCAACTAACTATGGCTACACCTTC. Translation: CSAKTVAPTNYGYTF.

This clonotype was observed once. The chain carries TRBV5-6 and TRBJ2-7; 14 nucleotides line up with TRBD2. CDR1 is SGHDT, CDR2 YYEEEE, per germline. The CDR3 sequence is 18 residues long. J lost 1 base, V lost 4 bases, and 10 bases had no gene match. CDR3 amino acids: CASSPGPGLAGASYEQYF. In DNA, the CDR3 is TGTGCCAGCAGCCCAGGACCGGGACTAGCGGGAGCATCCTACGAGCAGTACTTC.

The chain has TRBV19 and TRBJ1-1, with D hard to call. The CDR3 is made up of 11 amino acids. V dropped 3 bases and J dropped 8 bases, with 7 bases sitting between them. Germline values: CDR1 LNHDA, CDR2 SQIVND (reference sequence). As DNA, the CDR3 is TGTGCCAGTAGTATCGGGTACGAAGCTTTCTTT. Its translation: CASSIGYEAFF.

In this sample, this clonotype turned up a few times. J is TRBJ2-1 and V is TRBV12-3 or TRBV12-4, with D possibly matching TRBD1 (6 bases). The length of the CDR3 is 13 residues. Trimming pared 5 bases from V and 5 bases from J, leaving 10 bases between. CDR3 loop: CASSLQGDNEQFF. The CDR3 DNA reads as TGTGCCAGCAGTCTACAGGGCGACAATGAGCAGTTCTTC.

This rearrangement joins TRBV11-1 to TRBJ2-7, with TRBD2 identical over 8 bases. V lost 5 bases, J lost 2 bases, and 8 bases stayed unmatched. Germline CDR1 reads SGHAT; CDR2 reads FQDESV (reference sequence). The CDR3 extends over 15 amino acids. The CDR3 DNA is TGTGCCAGCAGCGATAGCGGGGAGAACACCTACGAGCAGTACTTC. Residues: CASSDSGENTYEQYF.

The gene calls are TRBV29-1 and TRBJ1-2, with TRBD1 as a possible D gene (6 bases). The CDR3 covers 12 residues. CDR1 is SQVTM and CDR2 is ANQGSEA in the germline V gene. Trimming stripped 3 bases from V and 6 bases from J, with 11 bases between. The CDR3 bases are TGCAGCGTTGACGCGGGGGGCGATGGCTACACCTTC. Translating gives CSVDAGGDGYTF.

The CDR3 reads CSVELAGKETQYF. The CDR3 DNA reads TGCAGCGTTGAACTAGCGGGGAAAGAGACCCAGTACTTC. The chain employs TRBV29-1 and TRBJ2-5, with 9 bases matching TRBD2. Looked up from germline, CDR1 is SQVTM and CDR2 is ANQGSEA. The V gene end was trimmed by 2 bases and the J gene end by 3 bases; junction bases not matched to a gene: 1. The CDR3 totals 13 residues.

CDR3 nucleotides: TGTGCCAGTAGTCTTGGGGGAGCTGAGCAGTTCTTC. This translates into CASSLGGAEQFF. The chain couples TRBV19 to TRBJ2-1, with D perhaps matching TRBD1 or TRBD2 (5 bases each). Trimming took off 5 bases at V and 9 bases at J, with 11 bases between the two ends. CDR1 is LNHDA and CDR2 is SQIVND in the germline V gene (reference sequence). This CDR3 comprises 12 residues. Supplemented by reference TRBV19 and TRBJ2-1, the full variable domain reads DGGITQSPKYLFRKEGQNVTLSCEQNLNHDAMYWYRQDPGQGLRLIYYSQIVNDFQKGDIAEGYSVSREKKESFPLTVTSAQKNPTAFYLCASSLGGAEQFFGPGTRLTVL.

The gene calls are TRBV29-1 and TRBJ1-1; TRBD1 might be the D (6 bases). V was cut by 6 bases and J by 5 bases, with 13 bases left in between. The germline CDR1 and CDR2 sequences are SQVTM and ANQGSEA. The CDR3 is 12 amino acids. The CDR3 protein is CSVQGVGTEAFF. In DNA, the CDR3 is TGCAGCGTACAGGGAGTAGGGACTGAAGCTTTCTTT. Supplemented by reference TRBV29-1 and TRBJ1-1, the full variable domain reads SAVISQKPSRDICQRGTSLTIQCQVDSQVTMMFWYRQQPGQSLTLIATANQGSEATYESGFVIDKFPISRPNLTFSTLTVSNMSPEDSSIYLCSVQGVGTEAFFGQGTRLTVV.